This T cell receptor (beta chain) comes out of a study of early T cells in non-severe SARS-CoV-2 infection. The CDR3 has 14 residues. V lost 3 bases and J 0 bases, leaving 8 bases between the germline ends. This clonotype has ten or more counts. TCRdb used MiXCR to reprocess the 5' RACE reads, holding one entry per CDR3 protein. The repertoire holds about 33,000 distinct CDR3 sequences, less than 5.5% seen once, with roughly 15% in the top ten. This sequence was found in an adult who was a healthcare worker with PCR-confirmed SARS-CoV-2 infection or an uninfected control (not recorded which). The genes are TRBV12-3 or TRBV12-4 and TRBJ1-2; a weak D match, TRBD1 (5 bases). Sequencing was performed on whole blood. CDR3 residues: CASSFAGSNYGYTF. CDR3 in DNA: TGTGCCAGCAGTTTCGCAGGGTCTAACTATGGCTACACCTTC.